Below, 22 T cell receptor beta chains from the same sample are listed, as sequenced in a study of T cells expressing NK-cell markers. TCRdb reworked the 5' RACE reads into one entry per CDR3 protein, no DNA. The sample totals under 500,000 distinct CDR3 sequences. The sequencing sample was made of blood T cells: a sorted CD56 or NKG2C T cell subset, CD4+ or CD8+ T cells, or bulk PBMC T cells (not recorded which). The receptors originated from a woman between 18 and 70 years old in good health.

This sequence joins TRBV7-8 and TRBJ2-1; TCRdb returns TRBD1, unconfirmable since there is no DNA. Germline CDR1 SGHVS, CDR2 FQNEAQ. This CDR3 contains 15 residues. The CDR3 sequence: CASTNGAAKWNEQFF.

This chain uses TRBV3-1 with TRBJ2-2. Germline V gives CDR1 LGHDT, CDR2 YNNKEL (reference sequence). The CDR3 is made up of 14 amino acids. This CDR3 is CASSQGLRAGELFF.

The chain couples TRBV5-1 to TRBJ2-5; the TRBD1 assignment by TCRdb is unverifiable without DNA. The CDR3 extends over 14 amino acids. The germline gives CDR1 SGHRS, CDR2 YFSETQ. CDR3: CASSSRGQQETQYF.

This sequence joins TRBV12-3 or TRBV12-4 and TRBJ1-5. The CDR3 extends over 17 amino acids. This chain's CDR3 is CASRRWVGSDSNQPQHF.

The V gene is TRBV11-2, the J gene TRBJ2-1; as DNA is missing, the TRBD1 call by TCRdb cannot be tested. Germline V gives CDR1 SGHAT, CDR2 FQNNGV. This CDR3 has 14 amino acids. The CDR3 loop reads CASSTSVGGNEQFF.

This chain links TRBV7-8 with TRBJ2-7; the TCRdb call, TRBD2, lacks DNA for checking. In germline, CDR1 is SGHVS, CDR2 FQNEAQ. This CDR3 has 16 amino acids. The CDR3 loop reads CASSLGIAGLPYEQYF.

CDR3 sequence reads: CASSLAPMSSIQYF. The chain links TRBV5-1 to TRBJ2-4; without DNA, the TCRdb call of TRBD1 cannot be checked. CDR1 is SGHRS and CDR2 is YFSETQ in the germline V gene. The CDR3 is 14 amino acids.

V and J are TRBV29-1 and TRBJ2-1; TCRdb reports TRBD2, a call that lacks DNA to check it against. The CDR3 totals 17 residues. Germline V lookup: CDR1 SQVTM, CDR2 ANQGSEA. CDR3 protein: CSVYRGTSGISVDEQFF.

The gene calls are TRBV20-1 and TRBJ2-3; TCRdb selects TRBD1, and the lack of DNA leaves this call unchecked. Germline CDR1 DFQATT, CDR2 SNEGSKA (reference sequence). This CDR3 has 14 amino acids. CDR3 residues: CSAMTGALTDTQYF.

The chain employs TRBV7-2 and TRBJ1-2. The CDR3 runs 16 residues. Germline values: CDR1 SGHTA, CDR2 FQGNSA. Here the CDR3 reads CASSPRRTSTAYGYTF.

V gene TRBV25-1 combines with J gene TRBJ2-3. The length of the CDR3 is 13 residues. Germline V gives CDR1 MGHDK, CDR2 SYGVNS. The CDR3 sequence is CASRFGVADTQYF.

The chain carries TRBV5-1 and TRBJ1-5; as DNA is missing, the TRBD1 call by TCRdb cannot be tested. This CDR3 has 15 residues. Germline values: CDR1 SGHRS, CDR2 YFSETQ. CDR3 in amino acids: CASSPSPGSNQPQHF.

The J gene is TRBJ2-7, the V gene TRBV7-2; TCRdb's D gene call, TRBD1, goes unchecked for lack of DNA. CDR3 length: 14 residues. The germline CDR1 and CDR2 sequences are SGHTA and FQGNSA. CDR3 amino acids: CASSLAGVAREQYF.

The chain recombines TRBV18 with TRBJ2-1; the TRBD2 assignment by TCRdb is unverifiable without DNA. The CDR3 length is 14 residues. Looked up from germline, CDR1 is KGHSH and CDR2 is LQKENI. CDR3 region: CASSPLGGGNEQFF.

CDR3 region: CASSLERTIYEQYF. The chain has TRBV7-9 and TRBJ2-7; absent DNA, TCRdb's TRBD1 call cannot be checked. The germline gives CDR1 SEHNR, CDR2 FQNEAQ (reference sequence). The CDR3 loop spans 14 amino acids. The entire variable domain, with the rest obtained from reference TRBV7-9 and TRBJ2-7, is as follows: DTGVSQNPRHKITKRGQNVTFRCDPISEHNRLYWYRQTLGQGPEFLTYFQNEAQLEKSRLLSDRFSAERPKGSFSTLEIQRTEQGDSAMYLCASSLERTIYEQYFGPGTRLTVT.

The chain joins TRBV6-5 to TRBJ2-1; TCRdb reports TRBD1, a call that lacks DNA to check it against. Looked up from germline, CDR1 is MNHEY and CDR2 is SVGAGI. The CDR3 is 15 residues long. CDR3: CASSYSEGAYNEQFF.

The V gene is TRBV5-4, the J gene TRBJ1-4. Germline V gene data show CDR1 as SGHNT and CDR2 as YYREEE (reference sequence). The CDR3 sequence is 18 residues long. This CDR3 reads CASSSGTGASATNEKLFF.

The CDR3 reads CASSPGAKNIQYF. The chain combines TRBV3-1 with TRBJ2-4. Germline CDR1 is LGHDT and CDR2 is YNNKEL (reference sequence). CDR3 length equals 13 residues. The full variable domain, with the rest looked up from reference TRBV3-1 and TRBJ2-4, is DTAVSQTPKYLVTQMGNDKSIKCEQNLGHDTMYWYKQDSKKFLKIMFSYNNKELIINETVPNRFSPKSPDKAHLNLHINSLELGDSAVYFCASSPGAKNIQYFGAGTRLSVL.

The chain links TRBV24-1 to TRBJ2-7; lacking DNA, the TRBD1 call made by TCRdb goes unchecked. The germline gives CDR1 KGHDR, CDR2 SFDVKD. There are 15 residues in the CDR3. This CDR3 is CATSEARQGTYEQYF.

This rearrangement joins TRBV4-1 to TRBJ2-3; TCRdb indicates TRBD1, and absent DNA this call remains unverified. Germline V lookup: CDR1 MGHRA, CDR2 YSYEKL. The CDR3 sequence is 15 residues long. This chain's CDR3 is CASSQVPGASDTQYF.

The chain uses TRBV30 and TRBJ1-5. The CDR3 is 13 amino acids. The germline gives CDR1 GTSNPN, CDR2 SVGIG (reference sequence). CDR3 residues: CAWSAQGYQPQHF. Combining the CDR3 with reference TRBV30 and TRBJ1-5 gives the whole variable domain SQTIHQWPATLVQPVGSPLSLECTVEGTSNPNLYWYRQAAGRGLQLLFYSVGIGQISSEVPQNLSASRPQDRQFILSSKKLLLSDSGFYLCAWSAQGYQPQHFGDGTRLSIL.

The chain joins TRBV20-1 to TRBJ2-7; with no DNA, the TCRdb D assignment of TRBD2 cannot be verified. Per the germline V gene, CDR1 is DFQATT and CDR2 is SNEGSKA (reference sequence). The CDR3 totals 14 residues. The chain's CDR3 is CSARDPAGGIEQYF.